This TCR beta chain is drawn from a study of cytomegalovirus exposure and HLA in healthy donors (dated by TCRdb to about 2017). Context from the whole study: According to a later analysis, one platform produced both the roughly 120 validation repertoires and the 720 or so repertoires of the first cohort. A separate validation cohort of some 130 different subjects was used in addition to the roughly 700-subject first cohort. High-throughput TCR immunosequencing, statistical association of individual TCRs with disease status, and machine learning were combined to predict cytomegalovirus infection status. The study aimed to test whether signatures of past pathogen exposure could be identified by cataloging public T cell receptors. Broad study findings and their caveats: A few of the identified cytomegalovirus-associated TCR beta chains were confirmed in vitro to be specific for cytomegalovirus antigens. Cytomegalovirus status was reported to be diagnosed by the classifier with high specificity and sensitivity in both the original and validation cohorts. Across donors, most TCR sequences were observed very rarely, whereas some public TCRs were present in many individuals. The authors suggested that the approach could potentially be generalized to other disease states and immunological phenotypes. A later analysis lacked HLA typing for the validation cohort, so it scored co-occurrence in that cohort across all 110 or so repertoires. A later analysis found that TCRs clustered in the first cohort also tended to co-occur in the 100 to 150 validation repertoires, with 94% of cluster scores above 0. The study listed 150 to 200 TCR beta chains as associated with cytomegalovirus.

The donors were included in the validation cohort of 120 subjects, a group kept apart from the 666-subject first cohort. In regard to this clone: Its antigen remains unidentified. No base qualities exist here, and no much larger clone lies one base off it.

The method behind the library was the immunoSEQ multiplex PCR assay. Per the authors' processing: To diagnose cytomegalovirus status from the catalog of TCR beta chain sequences, a statistical classification framework was built. Held by TCRdb, this immuneACCESS table contains in-frame sequences only and omits some clones. Under half of the omission traces to an unresolved V gene where checked; the cause of the rest is unknown. The V and J calls and the clone size are those of that table, but D and trimming were determined from the DNA. Across this sample there are 65,000 or so clones, with just over 90% seen only once. The leading ten clones occupy around 1.2% of the sample. V gives up 3 bases and J gives up 8 bases, and the segment between their germline ends measures 16 bases. CDR1 and CDR2 were assigned from the germline V gene as ENHRY and SYGVKD. From the cysteine up to the phenylalanine, the CDR3 has a length of 14 residues. Of the read, only the CDR3 DNA is kept; its 42 bases are in frame from base 1.

The clonotype was recovered from a young woman in good health and CMV-seronegative. This chain is built from TRBV10-3 and TRBJ1-2; no confident D gene assignment can be made. Sample: PBMCs. The CDR3 protein sequence reads: CAISEYGSAGGYTF. In nucleotide form, the sequence is TGTGCCATCAGTGAATACGGTTCGGCGGGCGGCTACACCTTC.